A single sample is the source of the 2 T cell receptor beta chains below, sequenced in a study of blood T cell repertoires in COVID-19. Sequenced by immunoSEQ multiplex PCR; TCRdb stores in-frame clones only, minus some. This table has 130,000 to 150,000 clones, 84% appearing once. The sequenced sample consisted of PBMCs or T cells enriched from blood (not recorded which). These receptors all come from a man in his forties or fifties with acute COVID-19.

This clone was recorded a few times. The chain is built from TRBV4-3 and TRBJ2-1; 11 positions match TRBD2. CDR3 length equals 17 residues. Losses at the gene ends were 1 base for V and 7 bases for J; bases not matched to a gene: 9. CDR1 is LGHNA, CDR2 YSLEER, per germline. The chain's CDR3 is CASSQAPGLAVKNEQFF. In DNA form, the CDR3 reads TGCGCCAGCAGCCAAGCCCCGGGACTAGCGGTTAAAAATGAGCAGTTCTTC.

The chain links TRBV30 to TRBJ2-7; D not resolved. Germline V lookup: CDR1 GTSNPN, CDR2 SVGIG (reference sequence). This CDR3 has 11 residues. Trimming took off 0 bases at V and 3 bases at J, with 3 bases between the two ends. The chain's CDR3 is CAWSVGYEQYF. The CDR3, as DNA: TGTGCCTGGAGTGTCGGCTACGAGCAGTACTTC.